These 5 T cell receptor beta chains came from one sample sequenced in a study of radiotherapy plus CTLA-4 blockade in lung cancer. Using immunoSEQ multiplex PCR, the repertoire was profiled, and TCRdb retains in-frame clones only, with some absent. The table has roughly 76,000 clones, approximately 73% seen once; the top ten hold roughly 10%. The sample consisted of peripheral blood, taken from a patient treated with radiotherapy plus ipilimumab. All receptors come from a human donor with non-small cell lung cancer whose response to radiotherapy plus ipilimumab could not be evaluated.

The CDR3 here is CASSPSGGLSYEQYF. The CDR3 DNA follows: TGTGCCAGCAGCCCCTCGGGGGGGCTCTCCTACGAGCAGTACTTC. This chain connects TRBV9 to TRBJ2-7, with 8 bases identical to TRBD2. Per the germline V gene, CDR1 is SGDLS and CDR2 is YYNGEE. Unmatched junction bases numbered 6, after V lost 4 bases and J lost 0 bases. This CDR3 has 15 amino acids.

This clone appeared a few times. The chain has TRBV7-9 and TRBJ1-1; D not resolved. Germline values: CDR1 SEHNR, CDR2 FQNEAQ (reference sequence). This CDR3 is built from 13 residues. V was clipped by 0 bases and J by 1 base, with 3 bases between them. The CDR3 sequence is CASSLARNTEAFF. For the CDR3, the DNA is TGTGCCAGCAGCTTAGCCCGGAACACTGAAGCTTTCTTT.

V is TRBV27 and J is TRBJ2-7, with D tentatively TRBD1 (5 bases). The V gene's germline CDR1 is MNHEY and CDR2 SMNVEV (reference sequence). V lost 3 bases to trimming and J lost 6 bases, with 9 bases between them. CDR3 length equals 12 residues. The CDR3 DNA follows: TGTGCCAGCAGTTTGCAGGGCTCCGAGCAGTACTTC. This translates into CASSLQGSEQYF.

J is TRBJ1-4 and V is TRBV30, with D unresolved. CDR1 and CDR2 (germline): GTSNPN, SVGIG (reference sequence). Trimming shortened V by 1 base and J by 5 bases, and 14 bases separated the two germline ends. The length of the CDR3 is 15 residues. Here the CDR3 reads CAWSGAGLYNEKLFF. The CDR3 bases are TGTGCCTGGAGTGGAGCGGGCCTCTACAATGAAAAACTGTTTTTT.

This chain links TRBV9 with TRBJ2-5; D is possibly TRBD1 (6 bases). Germline loops: CDR1 SGDLS, CDR2 YYNGEE. CDR3 length equals 15 residues. V lost 4 bases to trimming and J lost 11 bases, with 24 bases between them. CDR3 sequence reads: CASSPRQAAQHEQYF. The CDR3 nucleotides read TGTGCCAGCAGCCCCCGACAGGCCGCACAGCACGAACAGTACTTC.